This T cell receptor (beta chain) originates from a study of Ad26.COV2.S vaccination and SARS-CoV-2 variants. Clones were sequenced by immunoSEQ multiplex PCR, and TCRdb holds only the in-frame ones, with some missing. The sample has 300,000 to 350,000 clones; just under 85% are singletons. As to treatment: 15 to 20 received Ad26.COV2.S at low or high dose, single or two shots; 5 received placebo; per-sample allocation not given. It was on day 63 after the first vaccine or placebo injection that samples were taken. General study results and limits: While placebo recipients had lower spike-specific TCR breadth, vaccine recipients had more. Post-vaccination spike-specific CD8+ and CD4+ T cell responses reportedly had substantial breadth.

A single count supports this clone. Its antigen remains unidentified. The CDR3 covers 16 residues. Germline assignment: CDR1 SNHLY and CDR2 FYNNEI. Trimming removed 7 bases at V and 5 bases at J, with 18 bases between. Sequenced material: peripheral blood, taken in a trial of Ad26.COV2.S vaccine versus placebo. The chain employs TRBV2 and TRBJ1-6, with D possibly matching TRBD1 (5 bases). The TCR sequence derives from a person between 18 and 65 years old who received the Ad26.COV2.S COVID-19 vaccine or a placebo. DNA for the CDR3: TGTGCCAGCATCACAACCGGGGCTGGGAATAATTCACCCCTCCACTTT. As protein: CASITTGAGNNSPLHF.